This record covers a single T cell receptor beta chain. No antigen is known for it. Libraries for TCR beta were made by quantitative 5'-RACE with molecular barcodes. MiXCR was run by TCRdb on the 5' RACE reads, yielding one entry per CDR3 protein. The data contain approximately 300,000 distinct CDR3 sequences, more than 20% of them seen just once; the ten biggest clones take up about 3.7%. This specimen comes from a study of CD8 T cells in ankylosing spondylitis. Study-wide results and caveats: Reactive arthritis synovial fluid and blood previously showed some of these motif variants. Several highly homologous variants made up a TCR beta motif, and this motif appeared characteristic of ankylosing spondylitis blood.

The length of the CDR3 is 13 residues. The V gene's germline CDR1 is MNHEY and CDR2 SVGEGT. Trimming removed 8 bases from V and 1 base from J, with 9 bases in between. The sequenced sample consisted of blood, either unsorted or a sorted T cell fraction (not recorded which). This receptor was taken from a female donor with ankylosing spondylitis or in good health (not recorded which). This chain links TRBV6-2 or TRBV6-3 with TRBJ1-5; no definite D call. The CDR3: CASLERSNQPQHF. The CDR3 nucleotides are TGTGCCAGCTTAGAGAGGAGCAATCAGCCCCAGCATTTT.